The 15 T cell receptor beta chains below were found in one sample sequenced in a study of coeliac disease. TCRdb's table, derived via immunoSEQ multiplex PCR, lists solely in-frame clones and lacks some. The sample contains about 5,300 clones, roughly 50% of which appear only once. Sequencing was performed on intraepithelial lymphocytes from the gut. These receptors were taken from a woman between 25 and 40 years old with active celiac disease.

The rearrangement uses TRBV7-9 and TRBJ2-1, with D unresolved. CDR3 length: 14 residues. The germline V gene encodes CDR1 SEHNR and CDR2 FQNEAQ (reference sequence). Trimming removed 1 base from V and 7 bases from J, with 11 bases in between. The CDR3 loop is CASSLDAKPNEQFF. The CDR3 region has the DNA TGTGCCAGCAGCTTAGATGCTAAGCCGAATGAGCAGTTCTTC.

The V call is TRBV6-1, the J call TRBJ1-2; D is perhaps TRBD1 (5 bases). Germline values: CDR1 MNHNS, CDR2 SASEGT. Trimming shortened V by 4 bases and J by 2 bases, and 8 bases separated the two germline ends. The CDR3 runs 13 residues. In nucleotides, the CDR3 is TGTGCCAGCAGTGCCGACAGAAACTATGGCTACACCTTC. Protein: CASSADRNYGYTF.

The V gene is TRBV6-1, the J gene TRBJ2-1; 9 nucleotides match TRBD1. Germline lookup yields CDR1 MNHNS and CDR2 SASEGT. V dropped 1 base and J dropped 4; count of bases not matched to a gene: 2. The CDR3 loop spans 15 amino acids. In DNA, the CDR3 is TGTGCCAGCAGTGAAGACAGGGGGCCATACAATGAGCAGTTCTTC. It translates to CASSEDRGPYNEQFF.

In its sample, this clone is large. The chain recombines TRBV5-6 with TRBJ2-4; TRBD1 matches at 10 bases. Germline CDR1 is SGHDT and CDR2 is YYEEEE. The CDR3 is made up of 15 amino acids. The ends lost 5 bases at V and 8 bases at J; junction bases unmatched: 10. The CDR3 sequence is CASRASGTGVDIQYF. CDR3 nucleotides: TGTGCCAGCAGGGCGAGCGGGACAGGGGTGGACATTCAGTACTTC.

This rearrangement joins TRBV4-1 to TRBJ1-1; TRBD1 is a possible D gene (6 bases). This CDR3 spans 13 amino acids. Germline V CDR1 and CDR2: MGHRA, YSYEKL. Between the trimmed V and J ends, which lost 4 bases and 4 bases, there was a span of 10 bases. In DNA form, the CDR3 reads TGCGCCAGCAGCCTCGGACAGACCACTGAAGCTTTCTTT. This encodes CASSLGQTTEAFF.

J is TRBJ2-3 and V is TRBV7-3; perhaps TRBD2 as D (5 bases). V was trimmed by 2 bases and J by 1 base, leaving 10 bases between them. Germline V gene data show CDR1 as SGHTA and CDR2 as FQGTGA. The CDR3 extends over 15 amino acids. The CDR3 spells CASSLYQRGTDTQYF. CDR3 DNA: TGTGCCAGCAGCTTATATCAGAGGGGCACAGATACGCAGTATTTT.

The rearrangement joins TRBV6-5 to TRBJ2-2; D is possibly TRBD2 (6 bases). CDR3 length: 15 amino acids. Trimming removed 5 bases at V and 0 bases at J, with 10 bases between. Germline loops: CDR1 MNHEY, CDR2 SVGAGI. The CDR3 spells CASSIRGTNTGELFF. CDR3 sequence (DNA): TGTGCCAGCAGTATACGGGGGACGAACACCGGGGAGCTGTTTTTT.

J is TRBJ2-3 and V is TRBV27; D is perhaps TRBD1 (6 bases). The ends were cut back, 3 bases at V and 2 bases at J, with 12 bases in the middle. Germline CDR1 MNHEY, CDR2 SMNVEV (reference sequence). The CDR3 runs to 15 residues. The chain's CDR3 is CASSFRGRVTDTQYF. Written as DNA, the CDR3 is TGTGCCAGCAGTTTCAGGGGCCGCGTCACAGATACGCAGTATTTT.

The rearrangement joins TRBV4-2 to TRBJ2-1; 8 nucleotides match TRBD2. The CDR3 length is 18 residues. Germline V gene lookup returns CDR1 LGHNA and CDR2 YNFKEQ. V was pared by 0 bases and J by 5 bases, with 12 bases of the junction left unmatched. The CDR3 DNA reads TGTGCCAGCAGCCAAGATTTTAGCGGGGCCTCTCCTCACAATGAGCAGTTCTTC. Encoded protein: CASSQDFSGASPHNEQFF.

The chain has TRBV10-3 and TRBJ1-1; 7 bases line up with TRBD1. CDR1 is ENHRY, CDR2 SYGVKD, per germline. Trimming at V came to 2 bases and at J to 6 bases, leaving 6 bases not matched to a gene. This CDR3 has 14 amino acids. The chain's CDR3 is CAISEPGTEAEAFF. In DNA, the CDR3 is TGTGCCATCAGTGAGCCCGGGACAGAGGCTGAAGCTTTCTTT.

The chain joins TRBV7-2 to TRBJ2-2; D is unresolved. V gave up 0 bases and J gave up 6 bases, with 8 bases separating them. CDR3 length: 14 residues. The germline V gene encodes CDR1 SGHTA and CDR2 FQGNSA. The CDR3 spells CASSLARSSGELFF. CDR3 DNA: TGTGCCAGCAGCTTAGCGCGAAGCTCCGGGGAGCTGTTTTTT.

Details on this clone: At one of its ends the junction is not consistent with the germline gene, which may arise from a read error. The genes are TRBV6-5 and TRBJ2-1, with 9 bases aligning to TRBD2. The CDR3 consists of 13 residues. Germline V gene data show CDR1 as MNHEY and CDR2 as SVGAGI. CDR3 in amino acids: CAGSGGTYNEQFF. CDR3 DNA sequence: TGTGCCGGCAGCGGGGGGACCTACAATGAGCAGTTCTTC.

The rearrangement joins TRBV5-6 to TRBJ2-5; 11 nucleotides line up with TRBD2. Germline V CDR1 and CDR2: SGHDT, YYEEEE. The CDR3 has 17 amino acids. The ends lost 3 bases at V and 1 base at J; junction bases unmatched: 8. Here the CDR3 reads CASSSPVGTSGQETQYF. CDR3 coding DNA: TGTGCCAGCAGCTCCCCGGTGGGGACTAGCGGCCAAGAGACCCAGTACTTC.

The rearrangement links TRBV6-1 to TRBJ1-2; D unclear. The germline gives CDR1 MNHNS, CDR2 SASEGT. Trimming removed 6 bases from V and 1 base from J, with 12 bases in between. This CDR3 contains 14 residues. CDR3 amino acids: CASSHSGNNYGYTF. For the CDR3, the DNA is TGTGCCAGCAGCCACTCCGGGAATAACTATGGCTACACCTTC.

This chain joins TRBV5-1 and TRBJ2-5; 8 positions agree with TRBD2. Germline CDR1 and CDR2: SGHRS and YFSETQ. V trimming: 0 bases; J trimming: 0 bases; junction bases outside the gene matches: 4. This CDR3 spans 16 amino acids. The CDR3 DNA reads TGCGCCAGCAGCTTGGCCGGGGGGGCTTACCAAGAGACCCAGTACTTC. The encoded protein is CASSLAGGAYQETQYF.